The table lists the clone carrying this T cell receptor beta chain with many counts. Antigen specificity is unknown. The entry originates in a study of identical twins. Study observations and caveats: Twin pairs' shared out-of-frame alpha sequences were enriched in low generation probability.

A single record per CDR3 protein comes from TCRdb applying MiXCR to the 5' RACE reads. The sample consists of 200,000 to 250,000 distinct CDR3 sequences, approximately 12% of them appearing once. CDR1 and CDR2 from the germline V gene are SGHRS and YFSETQ. The ends lost 5 bases at V and 4 bases at J; junction bases unmatched: 8. The CDR3 extends over 15 amino acids. These same data were also listed under a study on yellow fever vaccine responses in identical twins.

The sequence came from a woman between 18 and 29 years old in good health. The chain is built from TRBV5-1 and TRBJ2-1, with TRBD1 matching 8 bases. Sequencing was done on a sample of memory (CD45RO+) T cells sorted from blood. The CDR3 protein is CASSPRTGSYNEQFF. CDR3 DNA: TGCGCCAGCAGTCCCCGGACAGGGTCTTACAATGAGCAGTTCTTC.